This T cell receptor (beta chain) was found in a study of blood T cells in healthy people across ages. The CDR3 is 16 amino acids. Trimming took 2 bases from V and 6 from J; bases not matched to a gene: 4. The germline V gene has CDR1 MDHEN and CDR2 SYDVKM. Primed by a sample-barcoded 5' primer and a J-beta primer mix, a second PCR proceeded for about 7 to 11 cycles. TCRdb re-derived calls from the 5' RACE reads in MiXCR, one entry per CDR3 protein. This repertoire shows 1 million or so distinct CDR3 sequences, less than 25% found once; its top ten account for about 0.8%. The same specimen was also included in a second study, on T cells of mothers and their children.

The receptor was isolated from a girl aged 2 to 9 in good health. Sequencing was carried out using blood. This chain connects TRBV28 to TRBJ2-2; 12 bases align to TRBD2. CDR3 coding DNA: TGTGCCAGCAGTTTACGACTAGCGGGAGTACCCGGGGAGCTGTTTTTT. This translates into CASSLRLAGVPGELFF.